These 21 T cell receptor beta chains were sequenced from one sample in a study of T cells in Graves' hyperthyroidism and ophthalmopathy. TCR beta CDR3 regions were amplified from RNA. With the HTBI primer set, the TCR CDR3 went through a first round of RT-PCR. TCRdb reanalysed the multiplex PCR reads using MiXCR and keeps one entry per CDR3 protein. This sample has around 530,000 distinct CDR3 sequences; approximately 17% occur once, and the top ten carry 17%. Sequencing was done on a sample of blood. The receptors here all came from a woman in her late teens or twenties with Graves' ophthalmopathy.

This clonotype was seen a single time. The chain joins TRBV4-1 to TRBJ2-4; no clear D gene. The germline V gene encodes CDR1 MGHRA and CDR2 YSYEKL. V was clipped by 6 bases and J by 4 bases, with 22 bases between them. The CDR3 totals 17 residues. Here the CDR3 DNA reads TGCGCCAGCAGTCCAACCACTGCTGGCCTAAGTAAAAACATTCAGTACTTC. This gives the protein CASSPTTAGLSKNIQYF.

This clonotype showed up many times. The chain combines TRBV6-1 with TRBJ2-1; the D gene is possibly TRBD2 (7 bases). V lost 6 bases to trimming and J lost 7 bases, with 19 bases between them. This CDR3 contains 15 residues. Germline loops: CDR1 MNHNS, CDR2 SASEGT. The CDR3 is CASSQRGGTGNEQFF. CDR3 nucleotide sequence: TGTGCCAGCAGCCAAAGGGGGGGCACGGGGAATGAGCAGTTCTTC.

In regard to this clonotype: This may arise from a read error, as a much more abundant clone is one base away. V usage is TRBV7-6 and J usage is TRBJ1-5; D is ambiguous. With 1 base removed from V and 0 bases from J, the gap between germline ends came to 10 bases. CDR3 length: 16 residues. CDR1 SGHVS and CDR2 FNYEAQ come from the germline V gene. The CDR3 loop reads CASSLGHPYSNQPQHF. CDR3 sequence (DNA): TGTGCCAGCAGCTTAGGGCACCCATATAGCAATCAGCCCCAGCATTTT.

This clonotype was seen more than once but under ten times. The V call is TRBV28, the J call TRBJ1-4; D remains ambiguous. Trimming left V 2 bases short and J 4 bases short, with 8 bases between. This CDR3 contains 14 residues. Per the germline V gene, CDR1 is MDHEN and CDR2 is SYDVKM. This CDR3 reads CASSLRGFNEKLFF. The CDR3 DNA reads as TGTGCCAGCAGTTTACGAGGCTTTAATGAAAAACTGTTTTTT.

This clonotype has ten or more counts. DNA for the CDR3: TGTGCCAGCAGCCCGCCTAAGAGCCTTACGTTTACAGATACGCAGTATTTT. Its translation is CASSPPKSLTFTDTQYF. The rearrangement uses TRBV13 and TRBJ2-3; D is uncertain. Looked up from germline, CDR1 is PRHDT and CDR2 is FYEKMQ (reference sequence). V was clipped by 5 bases and J by 3 bases, with 21 bases between them. This CDR3 comprises 17 residues. The full variable domain, completed using reference TRBV13 and TRBJ2-3, is AAGVIQSPRHLIKEKRETATLKCYPIPRHDTVYWYQQGPGQDPQFLISFYEKMQSDKGSIPDRFSAQQFSDYHSELNMSSLELGDSALYFCASSPPKSLTFTDTQYFGPGTRLTVL.

A few counts support this clonotype. The chain carries TRBV5-6 and TRBJ1-5; 7 bases match TRBD1. The CDR3 loop spans 15 amino acids. V shed 4 bases and J 2 bases; nucleotides not matched to a gene: 6. In germline, CDR1 is SGHDT, CDR2 YYEEEE. The chain's CDR3 is CASSRTGVGNQPQHF. DNA for the CDR3: TGTGCCAGCAGCCGAACAGGGGTGGGCAATCAGCCCCAGCATTTT.

The count of this clonotype is one. The chain combines TRBV29-1 with TRBJ1-2; tentative D call: TRBD1 (6 bases). The CDR3 runs to 13 residues. Germline V CDR1 and CDR2: SQVTM, ANQGSEA. Trimming removed 6 bases at V and 8 bases at J, with 19 bases between. This CDR3 is CSVPSGGAAGYTF. The DNA of the CDR3 is TGCAGCGTCCCAAGTGGGGGCGCAGCCGGCTACACCTTC.

This clonotype has only a few counts. The V gene is TRBV3-1, the J gene TRBJ1-5; the D gene is possibly TRBD1 (5 bases). Trimming removed 6 bases at V and 10 bases at J, with 10 bases between. The CDR3 sequence is 11 residues long. Germline CDR1 is LGHDT and CDR2 is YNNKEL (reference sequence). The CDR3 here is CASSAGGPQHF. CDR3 bases: TGTGCCAGCAGTGCTGGGGGACCCCAGCATTTT.

The chain couples TRBV25-1 to TRBJ2-7, with D hard to call. The germline V and J ends were trimmed by 4 bases and 1 base, with 14 bases remaining between them. This CDR3 is 15 amino acids long. Germline CDR1 reads MGHDK; CDR2 reads SYGVNS. CDR3 in amino acids: CASSASDRVSYEQYF. CDR3 DNA: TGTGCCAGCAGTGCGTCAGACCGTGTTTCCTACGAGCAGTACTTC.

This clonotype was recorded at least ten times. This chain uses TRBV30 with TRBJ2-2; 13 bases align to TRBD2. J gave up 5 bases and V 5 bases, and 11 bases lay outside the gene matches. The CDR3 runs 17 residues. The germline V gene encodes CDR1 GTSNPN and CDR2 SVGIG (reference sequence). The chain's CDR3 is CAWDASGLAGPTGELFF. In DNA, the CDR3 is TGTGCCTGGGACGCTTCGGGACTAGCGGGACCGACCGGGGAGCTGTTTTTT.

This clonotype was seen repeatedly, ten times or more. The chain combines TRBV30 with TRBJ1-1; D is possibly TRBD1 (6 bases). This CDR3 has 14 amino acids. The germline V gene encodes CDR1 GTSNPN and CDR2 SVGIG (reference sequence). V lost 4 bases and J 6 bases, leaving 18 bases between the germline ends. CDR3 nucleotides: TGTGCCTGGAAGCGGGCAGGGGTTAACTCTGAAGCTTTCTTT. Translation gives CAWKRAGVNSEAFF.

This clonotype was counted many times. The rearrangement links TRBV7-2 to TRBJ2-7, with D perhaps TRBD2 (5 bases). This CDR3 contains 12 residues. CDR1 is SGHTA and CDR2 is FQGNSA in the germline V gene. Trimming stripped 3 bases from V and 7 bases from J, with 10 bases between. The CDR3: CASSLAGKEQYF. The CDR3 DNA reads TGTGCCAGCAGCTTGGCCGGGAAAGAGCAGTACTTC.

As to this clonotype: One base away lies a much larger clone, so this may be a sequencing read error. The chain employs TRBV7-9 and TRBJ1-1; TRBD1 aligns across 7 bases. From germline, CDR1 is SEHNR and CDR2 FQNEAQ (reference sequence). The CDR3 spans 16 residues. The CDR3 spells CASSLRTGATNTETFF. The CDR3 DNA reads as TGTGCCAGCAGCTTAAGGACAGGCGCTACGAACACTGAAACTTTCTTT.

This clonotype was observed at least ten times. The chain carries TRBV2 and TRBJ2-3, with D maybe TRBD1 (6 bases). The germline V gene encodes CDR1 SNHLY and CDR2 FYNNEI. V was trimmed by 7 bases and J by 2 bases, leaving 16 bases between them. CDR3 length: 15 amino acids. The CDR3 sequence is CASIYQGSSTDTQYF. The CDR3 region has the DNA TGTGCCAGCATTTACCAGGGGTCTTCCACAGATACGCAGTATTTT.

This clonotype showed up just a few times. The chain uses TRBV20-1 and TRBJ1-1; D is unclear. The CDR3 loop spans 11 amino acids. CDR1 and CDR2 from the germline V gene are DFQATT and SNEGSKA (reference sequence). Trimming pared 4 bases from V and 3 bases from J, leaving 6 bases between. CDR3 coding DNA: TGCAGTGCTATCGAGGACACTGAAGCTTTCTTT. Translated, it gives CSAIEDTEAFF.

This clonotype was recorded a few times. The chain links TRBV6-1 to TRBJ2-5; D possibly corresponds to TRBD2 (5 bases). Looked up from germline, CDR1 is MNHNS and CDR2 is SASEGT. The CDR3 contains 14 residues. Trimming took 10 bases from V and 2 from J, leaving 17 bases between them. CDR3 in DNA: TGTGCCACCTCGAACGGCGGGCTACAAGAGACCCAGTACTTC. Translated, it gives CATSNGGLQETQYF.

This clonotype was found a few times. The rearrangement joins TRBV7-3 to TRBJ1-1, with D maybe TRBD1 (6 bases). The CDR3 has 14 amino acids. V lost 2 bases and J 7 bases, leaving 14 bases between the germline ends. CDR1 is SGHTA and CDR2 is FQGTGA in the germline V gene. CDR3 in DNA: TGTGCCAGCAGCTTAGAGGGGGGACACCATGAAGCTTTCTTT. Translation gives CASSLEGGHHEAFF.

V and J are TRBV2 and TRBJ2-5, with 11 bases lining up with TRBD2. The CDR3 totals 17 residues. Looked up from germline, CDR1 is SNHLY and CDR2 is FYNNEI. V shed 5 bases and J 5 bases; nucleotides not matched to a gene: 13. CDR3 residues: CASSRDLSGGGEETQYF. As DNA, the CDR3 is TGTGCCAGCAGTAGAGACCTTAGCGGGGGGGGTGAGGAGACCCAGTACTTC.

This clonotype showed up many times. The rearrangement uses TRBV27 and TRBJ2-1; 13 bases are a match to TRBD2. The V segment lost 4 bases and the J segment 0 bases; nucleotides outside the gene matches: 6. This CDR3 comprises 18 residues. CDR1 and CDR2 (germline): MNHEY, SMNVEV (reference sequence). DNA of the CDR3: TGTGCCAGCAGTTCCGGGACTAGCGGGATGAGCTCCTACAATGAGCAGTTCTTC. Its protein product is CASSSGTSGMSSYNEQFF.

This clonotype was counted at least ten times. This rearrangement joins TRBV5-1 to TRBJ1-1, with unresolved D. The germline gives CDR1 SGHRS, CDR2 YFSETQ. V was cut by 0 bases and J by 2 bases, with 8 bases left in between. The CDR3 totals 14 residues. The CDR3 region is CASSLGSENTEAFF. CDR3 coding DNA: TGCGCCAGCAGCTTGGGTTCCGAAAACACTGAAGCTTTCTTT.

This clonotype was detected many times. The CDR3 DNA reads TGTGCCAGCAGTTTAAGGGCGATGCGGAGACCCGGCGGAACTAATGAAAAACTGTTTTTT. Amino acid sequence: CASSLRAMRRPGGTNEKLFF. This chain joins TRBV27 and TRBJ1-4; D uncertain. Germline lookup yields CDR1 MNHEY and CDR2 SMNVEV (reference sequence). V shed 2 bases and J shed 1 base, with 23 bases lying between them. CDR3 size: 20 residues. The full variable domain, completed using reference TRBV27 and TRBJ1-4, is EAQVTQNPRYLITVTGKKLTVTCSQNMNHEYMSWYRQDPGLGLRQIYYSMNVEVTDKGDVPEGYKVSRKEKRNFPLILESPSPNQTSLYFCASSLRAMRRPGGTNEKLFFGSGTQLSVL.